The 12 T cell receptor beta chains presented below share a single source sample, sequenced in a study of human T cells and chemical hapten exposure. Documented time point: pre-sensitization, week 0. Sample treatment: therapeutic diphenylcyclopropenone sensitization with weekly scalp DPC. From the RACE reads, TCRdb called clonotypes with MiXCR, one entry per CDR3 protein. The sample carries some 330,000 distinct CDR3 sequences, 5% to 6.5% recorded once. Sequencing was performed on whole blood, taken in connection with sensitization to the hapten diphenylcyclopropenone (DPC). Every receptor here comes from a woman aged 18-29 years with alopecia areata. Some clones in this sample may be carry-over from other donors' samples.

The J gene is TRBJ1-2, the V gene TRBV3-1; TRBD1 matches 7 bases. The CDR3 extends over 16 amino acids. In germline, CDR1 is LGHDT, CDR2 YNNKEL (reference sequence). After removal of 4 bases from V and 0 bases from J, the junction contained 8 bases not matched to a gene. CDR3 region: CASSPDRVNPNYGYTF. The CDR3 coding sequence is TGTGCCAGCAGCCCCGACAGGGTCAACCCTAACTATGGCTACACCTTC.

This clonotype has a count of ten or more. The V call is TRBV9, the J call TRBJ1-3; 7 bases map to TRBD1. J lost 2 bases, V lost 2 bases, and 4 bases had no gene match. There are 15 residues in the CDR3. Germline loops: CDR1 SGDLS, CDR2 YYNGEE. The chain's CDR3 is CASSVATGTGNTIYF. As DNA, the CDR3 is TGTGCCAGCAGCGTCGCGACAGGGACTGGAAACACCATATATTTT. Filled out from reference TRBV9 and TRBJ1-3, the complete variable domain reads DSGVTQTPKHLITATGQRVTLRCSPRSGDLSVYWYQQSLDQGLQFLIQYYNGEERAKGNILERFSAQQFPDLHSELNLSSLELGDSALYFCASSVATGTGNTIYFGEGSWLTVV.

The chain recombines TRBV18 with TRBJ2-3; the match to TRBD2 covers 7 bases. Germline V lookup: CDR1 KGHSH, CDR2 LQKENI. This CDR3 region has 14 residues. The J segment lost 5 bases and the V segment lost 3 bases, leaving 5 bases of the junction unmatched. CDR3 residues: CASSPAAGRDTQYF. Written as DNA, the CDR3 is TGTGCCAGCTCACCGGCAGCGGGGAGAGATACGCAGTATTTT. The variable domain in full, completed from reference TRBV18 and TRBJ2-3, reads NAGVMQNPRHLVRRRGQEARLRCSPMKGHSHVYWYRQLPEEGLKFMVYLQKENIIDESGMPKERFSAEFPKEGPSILRIQQVVRGDSAAYFCASSPAAGRDTQYFGPGTRLTVL.

This clonotype was counted only a few times. The rearrangement uses TRBV7-9 and TRBJ2-7; a possible D gene is TRBD1 (6 bases). V dropped 4 bases and J dropped 0 bases, with 10 bases sitting between them. In germline, CDR1 is SEHNR, CDR2 FQNEAQ (reference sequence). The CDR3 contains 14 residues. The CDR3 coding sequence is TGTGCCAGCAGCTCTCAGGGGTACTCCTACGAGCAGTACTTC. Amino acid sequence: CASSSQGYSYEQYF. The variable domain in full, with the rest retrieved from reference TRBV7-9 and TRBJ2-7, is DTGVSQNPRHKITKRGQNVTFRCDPISEHNRLYWYRQTLGQGPEFLTYFQNEAQLEKSRLLSDRFSAERPKGSFSTLEIQRTEQGDSAMYLCASSSQGYSYEQYFGPGTRLTVT.

In this sample, this clonotype turned up a few times. Here the CDR3 reads CASSLKWAVSGYTF. CDR3 nucleotides: TGTGCCAGCAGTCTCAAATGGGCAGTTAGTGGCTACACCTTC. This sequence joins TRBV12-3 or TRBV12-4 and TRBJ1-2; no firm D call. This CDR3 has 14 residues. Trimming cost V 5 bases and J 7 bases, with 17 bases left between them.

At least ten counts were recorded for this clonotype. The V gene is TRBV2, the J gene TRBJ1-4, with D possibly matching TRBD1 (5 bases). Trimming left V 3 bases short and J 8 bases short, with 10 bases between. CDR1 SNHLY and CDR2 FYNNEI come from the germline V gene. The CDR3 runs to 13 residues. The chain's CDR3 is CASSEGTGEKLFF. The CDR3 DNA is TGTGCCAGCAGTGAGGGTACAGGCGAAAAACTGTTTTTT.

The chain carries TRBV7-9 and TRBJ1-2; TRBD1 agrees at 7 bases. From germline, CDR1 is SEHNR and CDR2 FQNEAQ (reference sequence). The CDR3 sequence is 12 residues long. V lost 5 bases, J lost 6 bases, and 3 bases stayed unmatched. The DNA for the CDR3 is TGTGCCAGCAGCCGTGACAGGGATGGCTACACCTTC. The encoded protein is CASSRDRDGYTF. The full variable domain, with the rest looked up from reference TRBV7-9 and TRBJ1-2, is DTGVSQNPRHKITKRGQNVTFRCDPISEHNRLYWYRQTLGQGPEFLTYFQNEAQLEKSRLLSDRFSAERPKGSFSTLEIQRTEQGDSAMYLCASSRDRDGYTFGSGTRLTVV.

This clonotype was seen repeatedly, ten times or more. The chain links TRBV9 to TRBJ2-3; 8 bases align to TRBD2. The CDR3 sequence is 14 residues long. Looked up from germline, CDR1 is SGDLS and CDR2 is YYNGEE. After removal of 3 bases from V and 3 bases from J, the junction contained 3 bases not matched to a gene. The DNA of the CDR3 is TGTGCCAGCAGCGCGGGACTAGAAACAGATACGCAGTATTTT. This translates into CASSAGLETDTQYF.

This clonotype was observed many times. The chain recombines TRBV12-3 or TRBV12-4 with TRBJ2-7; D might be TRBD2 (5 bases). V was pared by 8 bases and J by 0 bases, with 11 bases between. The CDR3 has 13 residues. The chain's CDR3 is CASRGYSSYEQYF. DNA for the CDR3: TGTGCCAGCCGGGGATATAGCTCCTACGAGCAGTACTTC.

This clonotype was seen repeatedly, ten times or more. J is TRBJ1-1 and V is TRBV10-3; possible D gene TRBD1, 5 bases. The germline gives CDR1 ENHRY, CDR2 SYGVKD. V was trimmed by 8 bases and J by 0 bases, leaving 22 bases between them. This CDR3 comprises 17 residues. CDR3 sequence: CAISTGTDAFMNTEAFF. The CDR3 DNA reads TGTGCCATCTCTACCGGGACCGATGCCTTCATGAACACTGAAGCTTTCTTT.

This clonotype has a handful of counts. The chain links TRBV10-3 to TRBJ1-4; 9 bases are shared with TRBD1. The length of the CDR3 is 12 residues. V shed 9 bases and J 8 bases; nucleotides not matched to a gene: 4. Germline values: CDR1 ENHRY, CDR2 SYGVKD. CDR3 bases: TGTGCCATACGGGACAGGGACGAAAAACTGTTTTTT. Translated: CAIRDRDEKLFF.

This clonotype appeared many times. The chain joins TRBV6-6 to TRBJ1-6, with TRBD1 identical over 7 bases. The V gene's germline CDR1 is MNHNY and CDR2 SVGAGI (reference sequence). Trimming cost V 5 bases and J 10 bases; bases outside gene matches: 8. The CDR3 has 14 amino acids. CDR3 DNA sequence: TGTGCCAGCAGTGAGACAGGGTTGTACTCACCCCTCCACTTT. The encoded protein is CASSETGLYSPLHF.